The 5 T cell receptor beta chains reported below all come from one sample, sequenced in a study of T cells in Graves' hyperthyroidism and ophthalmopathy (dated by TCRdb to between 2018 and 2020). Libraries were made using multiplex PCR. Data came from an Illumina HiSeq 2000. The TCR beta CDR3 regions were amplified from the RNA transcripts. The TCR CDR3 was subjected to a first round of RT-PCR using the HTBI primer set and the Qiagen OneStep RT-PCR kit. The raw public data were reprocessed by TCRdb itself: fastp quality trimming at Q25, MiXCR clonotype calling, in-frame beta chains only. Each CDR3 protein appears once, grouped with its most common genes and DNA. This sample has 500,000 to 600,000 distinct CDR3 sequences in its table, and 15% to 20% of those were observed once. Jointly, the top ten make up about 17% of the sample. The specimen sequenced was blood. The receptors derive from a woman aged 18-30 years with Graves' hyperthyroidism.

This clonotype was seen ten or more times. V gene TRBV28 combines with J gene TRBJ2-7; possibly TRBD1 for D (5 bases). This CDR3 region has 14 residues. CDR1 MDHEN and CDR2 SYDVKM come from the germline V gene. V lost 5 bases, J lost 0 bases, and 11 bases lay in between. The CDR3 sequence: CASSRQGGSYEQYF. CDR3 bases: TGTGCCAGCAGTCGGCAGGGTGGCTCCTACGAGCAGTACTTC.

This clonotype was counted between two and nine times. CDR3 region: CASSLARDGLGNQPQHF. The CDR3 DNA sequence: TGTGCCAGCAGCTTAGCCAGGGACGGGTTGGGCAATCAGCCCCAGCATTTT. This chain joins TRBV7-9 and TRBJ1-5, with D possibly matching TRBD1 (5 bases). The ends were cut back, 0 bases at V and 2 bases at J, with 14 bases in the middle. CDR1 and CDR2 (germline): SEHNR, FQNEAQ (reference sequence). The CDR3 length is 17 residues.

This clonotype was found many times. The CDR3 loop is CASRRTSQSHNQPQHF. The CDR3 coding sequence is TGTGCCAGCAGGAGGACATCACAAAGCCATAATCAGCCCCAGCATTTT. The rearrangement links TRBV2 to TRBJ1-5; perhaps TRBD1 as D (5 bases). The germline V gene has CDR1 SNHLY and CDR2 FYNNEI. The ends were cut back, 6 bases at V and 4 bases at J, with 19 bases in the middle. This CDR3 spans 16 amino acids.

In this sample, this clonotype turned up a few times. The chain has TRBV2 and TRBJ2-5; 7 nucleotides line up with TRBD2. The CDR3 totals 15 residues. Unmatched junction bases numbered 7, after V lost 1 base and J lost 5 bases. Germline V gives CDR1 SNHLY, CDR2 FYNNEI. CDR3: CASSEGSTGGETQYF. The CDR3 region has the DNA TGTGCCAGCAGTGAAGGATCCACCGGGGGGGAGACCCAGTACTTC.

This clonotype was found many times. V gene TRBV2 combines with J gene TRBJ1-5; D not certain. Trimming took off 6 bases at V and 1 base at J, with 13 bases between the two ends. In germline, CDR1 is SNHLY, CDR2 FYNNEI. CDR3 length: 15 amino acids. CDR3 coding DNA: TGTGCCAGCAGCCGGAGGGAAGGCAGCAATCAGCCCCAGCATTTT. Residues: CASSRREGSNQPQHF. Variable domain in full (rest from reference TRBV2 and TRBJ1-5): EPEVTQTPSHQVTQMGQEVILRCVPISNHLYFYWYRQILGQKVEFLVSFYNNEISEKSEIFDDQFSVERPDGSNFTLKIRSTKLEDSAMYFCASSRREGSNQPQHFGDGTRLSIL.